The 23 T cell receptor beta chains listed next were all sequenced from one sample in a study of CD8+ T cells in alopecia areata. TCR sequencing used cDNA made by reverse transcription of extracted RNA. Sequenced by immunoSEQ multiplex PCR; TCRdb stores in-frame clones only, minus some. The repertoire consists of 250,000 to 350,000 clones, with roughly 60% occurring once and the leading ten covering 0.75% to 0.95%. Documented treatment: oral pan-JAK inhibitor, 5-10 mg twice daily. Sequencing was performed on CD4+ T cells sorted from blood, taken at approximately week 51, from a patient treated with tofacitinib. The origin of the receptors is a human donor with alopecia areata.

This sequence joins TRBV29-1 and TRBJ2-5, with a possible D match to TRBD1 (5 bases). The CDR3 is 12 amino acids. Per the germline V gene, CDR1 is SQVTM and CDR2 is ANQGSEA. Between the trimmed V and J ends, which lost 4 bases and 1 base, there was a span of 7 bases. CDR3 region: CSVVRAQETQYF. The DNA for the CDR3 is TGCAGCGTTGTCAGGGCCCAAGAGACCCAGTACTTC.

For this clone: Other DNA sequences in the sample encode the same CDR3. V gene TRBV14 combines with J gene TRBJ2-1, with D unresolved. Germline V gene sequence: CDR1 SGHDN, CDR2 FVKESK. Trimming removed 1 base from V and 0 bases from J, with 7 bases in between. The CDR3 loop spans 15 amino acids. The CDR3 nucleotides are TGTGCCAGCAGCCAAGGGCTTAGCTCCTACAATGAGCAGTTCTTC. It translates to CASSQGLSSYNEQFF.

The chain recombines TRBV11-2 with TRBJ1-6; TRBD1 matches at 11 bases. The germline V gene encodes CDR1 SGHAT and CDR2 FQNNGV. This CDR3 region has 16 residues. Losses at the gene ends were 3 bases for V and 9 bases for J; bases not matched to a gene: 7. The CDR3 DNA is TGTGCCAGCAGCTTGGGCCCGGGGACAGGGGGTTCACCCCTCCACTTT. Its protein product is CASSLGPGTGGSPLHF.

The chain joins TRBV9 to TRBJ2-1, with unresolved D. This CDR3 has 12 amino acids. Trimming took 3 bases from V and 6 from J, leaving 7 bases between them. Germline lookup yields CDR1 SGDLS and CDR2 YYNGEE. The CDR3 sequence is CASSAMGNEQFF. CDR3 in DNA: TGTGCCAGCAGCGCGATGGGCAATGAGCAGTTCTTC.

This chain links TRBV5-6 with TRBJ1-4; possibly TRBD1 for D (5 bases). The germline V and J ends were trimmed by 7 bases and 7 bases, with 20 bases remaining between them. This CDR3 is 15 amino acids long. Germline CDR1 and CDR2: SGHDT and YYEEEE. The CDR3 loop reads CASASIRDGAEKLFF. DNA for the CDR3: TGTGCCAGCGCGTCTATCCGGGACGGGGCTGAAAAACTGTTTTTT. Full variable domain (remainder filled in from reference TRBV5-6 and TRBJ1-4): DAGVTQSPTHLIKTRGQQVTLRCSPKSGHDTVSWYQQALGQGPQFIFQYYEEEERQRGNFPDRFSGHQFPNYSSELNVNALLLGDSALYLCASASIRDGAEKLFFGSGTQLSVL.

The genes are TRBV30 and TRBJ2-1, with D uncertain. CDR3 length: 13 residues. V gave up 2 bases and J gave up 5 bases, with 10 bases separating them. Germline CDR1 is GTSNPN and CDR2 is SVGIG (reference sequence). The CDR3 coding sequence is TGTGCCTGGAGTAACGGGTATAACAATGAGCAGTTCTTC. Protein product: CAWSNGYNNEQFF.

In its sample, this clone was seen a few times. This chain joins TRBV10-3 and TRBJ2-1; 7 bases map to TRBD2. The V and J ends lost 11 bases and 3 bases, in that order; junction bases with no gene match: 10. CDR3 length: 14 amino acids. Germline V CDR1 and CDR2: ENHRY, SYGVKD. The CDR3 reads CASRPGTNYNEQFF. The CDR3 nucleotides are TGTGCCTCCCGCCCCGGGACTAACTACAATGAGCAGTTCTTC.

This clone was seen only a few times. This chain links TRBV5-6 with TRBJ1-2; D is undetermined. CDR1 SGHDT and CDR2 YYEEEE come from the germline V gene. The CDR3 has 15 residues. V was trimmed by 0 bases and J by 0 bases, leaving 9 bases between them. The CDR3 region is CASSLGPPSNYGYTF. In nucleotides, the CDR3 is TGTGCCAGCAGCTTGGGACCGCCATCTAACTATGGCTACACCTTC.

The genes are TRBV7-2 and TRBJ1-2; maybe TRBD1 (5 bases). Germline V CDR1 and CDR2: SGHTA, FQGNSA. Trimming left V 2 bases short and J 4 bases short, with 11 bases between. CDR3 length: 14 residues. In DNA form, the CDR3 reads TGTGCCAGCAGCTTAAGACAGAGAATCTATGGCTACACCTTC. Translation: CASSLRQRIYGYTF.

This rearrangement joins TRBV27 to TRBJ2-3, with D uncertain. The V gene's germline CDR1 is MNHEY and CDR2 SMNVEV (reference sequence). Trimming took 8 bases from V and 6 from J, leaving 9 bases between them. The CDR3 spans 11 residues. CDR3 sequence (DNA): TGTGCCAGCGCCCTTTTGGATACGCAGTATTTT. This translates into CASALLDTQYF.

This sequence joins TRBV30 and TRBJ2-7; D is undetermined. Germline V gene lookup returns CDR1 GTSNPN and CDR2 SVGIG (reference sequence). The CDR3 sequence is 13 residues long. The ends were cut back, 1 base at V and 5 bases at J, with 12 bases in the middle. CDR3 region: CAWSGPTRNEQYF. CDR3 bases: TGTGCCTGGAGTGGACCAACCAGGAACGAGCAGTACTTC. Filled out from reference TRBV30 and TRBJ2-7, the complete variable domain reads SQTIHQWPATLVQPVGSPLSLECTVEGTSNPNLYWYRQAAGRGLQLLFYSVGIGQISSEVPQNLSASRPQDRQFILSSKKLLLSDSGFYLCAWSGPTRNEQYFGPGTRLTVT.

Details on this clone: A much larger clone differs by one base, so this may be a read error. Within the sample, other DNA sequences also encode this same CDR3. The rearrangement uses TRBV7-8 and TRBJ2-3, with 7 bases fitting TRBD2. V was pared by 3 bases and J by 3 bases, with 0 bases of the junction left unmatched. Germline V gene data show CDR1 as SGHVS and CDR2 as FQNEAQ. The CDR3 spans 13 residues. The CDR3 spells CASSLGGTDTQYF. The CDR3 bases are TGTGCCAGCAGCTTGGGGGGGACAGATACGCAGTATTTT.

The chain has TRBV29-1 and TRBJ1-2; D possibly corresponds to TRBD1 (5 bases). The CDR3 contains 12 residues. Trimming shortened V by 3 bases and J by 8 bases, and 13 bases separated the two germline ends. Germline V gives CDR1 SQVTM, CDR2 ANQGSEA. The CDR3 DNA follows: TGCAGCGTTGACCACGCAGGGATGGGCTACACCTTC. It translates to CSVDHAGMGYTF.

This chain links TRBV6-5 with TRBJ2-5; 7 bases are shared with TRBD1. With V trimmed by 2 bases and J by 5 bases, 5 bases remained unmatched. Germline V gene lookup returns CDR1 MNHEY and CDR2 SVGAGI. This CDR3 spans 14 amino acids. The CDR3, as DNA: TGTGCCAGCAGTTACAACAGGGGCGGGGAGACCCAGTACTTC. This gives the protein CASSYNRGGETQYF.

The rearrangement uses TRBV7-2 and TRBJ2-5; 13 positions agree with TRBD2. V trimming: 1 base; J trimming: 5 bases; junction bases outside the gene matches: 1. There are 15 residues in the CDR3. Per germline, CDR1 SGHTA and CDR2 FQGNSA. Here the CDR3 DNA reads TGTGCCAGCAGCTTAGAGGGACTAGCGGGGGAGACCCAGTACTTC. It yields the protein CASSLEGLAGETQYF.

This clone has just one count. The chain is built from TRBV5-4 and TRBJ2-7, with D possibly being TRBD2 (6 bases). The CDR3 has 14 residues. Trimming removed 4 bases from V and 7 bases from J, with 18 bases in between. The germline CDR1 and CDR2 sequences are SGHNT and YYREEE (reference sequence). The CDR3 sequence: CASSREARSREQYF. The CDR3 coding sequence is TGTGCCAGCAGCAGGGAGGCTAGGTCGCGGGAGCAGTACTTC.

The gene calls are TRBV30 and TRBJ2-5; D perhaps matches TRBD1 (6 bases). The CDR3 is 13 residues long. Germline V CDR1 and CDR2: GTSNPN, SVGIG (reference sequence). With 3 bases removed from V and 5 bases from J, the gap between germline ends came to 13 bases. CDR3 region: CAWSQQGWETQYF. The CDR3 DNA sequence: TGTGCCTGGAGCCAACAGGGATGGGAGACCCAGTACTTC.

The chain is built from TRBV9 and TRBJ2-4; unclear D gene. V gave up 4 bases and J gave up 1 base, with 15 bases separating them. CDR3 length equals 16 residues. Per germline, CDR1 SGDLS and CDR2 YYNGEE. The CDR3 DNA follows: TGTGCCAGCAGCTCGGGTGTAACTATGGCCAAAAACATTCAGTACTTC. This translates into CASSSGVTMAKNIQYF.

This clone has a single count. The rearrangement links TRBV30 to TRBJ2-1; 7 bases map to TRBD1. CDR3 size: 15 residues. The V gene's germline CDR1 is GTSNPN and CDR2 SVGIG (reference sequence). Germline trimming cut 1 base from V and 4 bases from J; bases unmatched to any gene: 7. The CDR3 loop reads CAWSATGAWYNEQFF. CDR3 coding DNA: TGTGCCTGGAGTGCCACAGGGGCCTGGTACAATGAGCAGTTCTTC.

This clone was seen only once. One end of the junction varies from germline; a read error may be responsible. The rearrangement joins TRBV2 to TRBJ1-5; 7 bases match TRBD1. CDR3 size: 14 residues. The germline gives CDR1 SNHLY, CDR2 FYNNEI. The CDR3 region has the DNA TGTGCCAGCAGTAGGGACAGCAGCATTCAGCCCCAGCATTTT. It yields the protein CASSRDSSIQPQHF.

The chain employs TRBV6-5 and TRBJ2-5, with a tentative D call TRBD1 (6 bases). The CDR3 sequence is 13 residues long. The V gene lost 7 bases and the J gene lost 5 bases, with 14 bases spanning the gap. CDR1 and CDR2 from the germline V gene are MNHEY and SVGAGI. The CDR3 nucleotides read TGTGCCAGCACACAGAGGGGGATCGAGACCCAGTACTTC. Translation gives CASTQRGIETQYF.

The chain carries TRBV5-6 and TRBJ1-2, with 7 bases fitting TRBD1. CDR1 SGHDT and CDR2 YYEEEE come from the germline V gene. CDR3 length equals 13 residues. Trimming at V came to 1 base and at J to 4 bases, leaving 1 base not matched to a gene. The CDR3 DNA reads as TGTGCCAGCAGCTTGAACAGGGGCTATGGCTACACCTTC. Translation: CASSLNRGYGYTF.

The chain joins TRBV5-6 to TRBJ1-2, with D possibly TRBD1 on 6 matching bases. The germline V gene has CDR1 SGHDT and CDR2 YYEEEE. This CDR3 region has 14 residues. Trimming pared 5 bases from V and 5 bases from J, leaving 16 bases between. The CDR3 DNA follows: TGTGCCAGCAGGGTTGTGCCAGGGGATTATGGCTACACCTTC. It is translated as CASRVVPGDYGYTF.